These 25 T cell receptor beta chains were sequenced from one sample in a study of shared clonotypes between healthy human individuals. In the naive CD8 group, cells lacked CD45RO and were positively selected for CCR7, so terminally differentiated effector memory CD45RA+ cells were left out. Assay: immunoSEQ multiplex PCR; the TCRdb copy retains only in-frame clones and omits some. The table has millions of clones, over 85% seen once. Sequenced input: naive CD8+ T cells sorted from blood. The receptors come from a man between 18 and 35 years old in good health.

This clone was found once. The chain recombines TRBV6-6 with TRBJ2-7, with TRBD2 matching over 7 bases. This CDR3 has 14 residues. Trimming cost V 5 bases and J 6 bases; bases outside gene matches: 10. Looked up from germline, CDR1 is MNHNY and CDR2 is SVGAGI (reference sequence). The CDR3 loop is CASSPGGYLPEQYF. The DNA for the CDR3 is TGTGCCAGCAGTCCCGGGGGGTATTTACCCGAGCAGTACTTC.

The J gene is TRBJ2-1, the V gene TRBV21-1; TRBD2 reflects the table's D call only, with no check against the DNA. TRBV21-1 is a pseudogene. CDR3 length: 15 amino acids. The CDR3 loop reads CASSKGGQRGNEQFF. In DNA form, the CDR3 reads TGTGCCAGCAGCAAAGGTGGACAGCGGGGCAATGAGCAGTTCTTC.

The rearrangement joins TRBV28 to TRBJ2-5, with D perhaps TRBD2 (6 bases). CDR3 length: 16 residues. V was cut by 4 bases and J by 6 bases, with 21 bases left in between. Germline V CDR1 and CDR2: MDHEN, SYDVKM. The CDR3 reads CASSSRGLLTPQTQYF. In DNA, the CDR3 is TGTGCCAGCAGTTCCCGGGGACTCCTAACCCCCCAGACCCAGTACTTC.

The chain's CDR3 is CASSQVGEQETQYF. The CDR3, as DNA: TGCGCCAGCAGCCAAGTGGGGGAACAAGAGACCCAGTACTTC. The chain couples TRBV4-3 to TRBJ2-5; tentatively, D is TRBD1 or TRBD2 (5 bases each). The CDR3 covers 14 residues. V was clipped by 1 base and J by 2 bases, with 8 bases between them. Germline values: CDR1 LGHNA, CDR2 YSLEER.

This clone was detected only once. The chain employs TRBV13 and TRBJ2-1; 8 bases map to TRBD2. The CDR3 has 15 amino acids. V was clipped by 7 bases and J by 8 bases; unmatched bases: 13. Per the germline V gene, CDR1 is PRHDT and CDR2 is FYEKMQ (reference sequence). The CDR3 bases are TGTGCCAGCACCCATAGCCGGGAGGGCCTCGATGAGCAGTTCTTC. Translated, it gives CASTHSREGLDEQFF.

In its sample, this clone was seen a few times. The chain links TRBV30 to TRBJ2-1; TRBD1 matches 10 bases. Germline V CDR1 and CDR2: GTSNPN, SVGIG (reference sequence). The CDR3 covers 14 residues. Losses at the gene ends were 1 base for V and 9 bases for J; bases not matched to a gene: 6. Here the CDR3 reads CAWSGQGAWGEQFF. In nucleotides, the CDR3 is TGTGCCTGGAGTGGACAGGGGGCGTGGGGTGAGCAGTTCTTC.

On this clone itself: Other nucleotide sequences from this sample produce the same CDR3. This sequence joins TRBV15 and TRBJ1-1; D ambiguous. The CDR3 covers 14 residues. Trimming removed 1 base from V and 1 base from J, with 7 bases in between. Germline CDR1 LNHNV, CDR2 YYDKDF (reference sequence). In DNA form, the CDR3 reads TGTGCCACCAGCAGAGGTGATGAGAACACTGAAGCTTTCTTT. Translated: CATSRGDENTEAFF.

This chain's CDR3 is CASSPTRGKDEKLFF. CDR3 sequence (DNA): TGTGCCAGCAGTCCTACCAGGGGGAAAGATGAAAAACTGTTTTTT. The chain employs TRBV27 and TRBJ1-4; TRBD1 aligns across 7 bases. The CDR3 loop spans 15 amino acids. Germline assignment: CDR1 MNHEY and CDR2 SMNVEV (reference sequence). V lost 5 bases and J lost 6; bases outside the gene matches: 9.

The rearrangement links TRBV19 to TRBJ1-5; D is uncertain. V lost 3 bases, J lost 7 bases, and 10 bases lay in between. The germline V gene has CDR1 LNHDA and CDR2 SQIVND (reference sequence). The CDR3 runs 13 residues. CDR3 DNA: TGTGCCAGTAGTATCATTACTCCGCAGCCCCAGCATTTT. This translates into CASSIITPQPQHF.

The chain is built from TRBV6-1 and TRBJ2-6; D gene ambiguous. There are 18 residues in the CDR3. The germline V gene encodes CDR1 MNHNS and CDR2 SASEGT. The ends were cut back, 0 bases at V and 3 bases at J, with 15 bases in the middle. The DNA of the CDR3 is TGTGCCAGCAGTGAAGCGCGCTGGGTGGGCAGTGGGGCCAACGTCCTGACTTTC. It specifies CASSEARWVGSGANVLTF.

The V gene is TRBV7-6, the J gene TRBJ2-7; 10 bases are shared with TRBD2. After removal of 3 bases from V and 1 base from J, the junction contained 6 bases not matched to a gene. CDR3 length equals 16 residues. Germline lookup yields CDR1 SGHVS and CDR2 FNYEAQ. The CDR3 here is CASSFGLAESSYEQYF. CDR3 nucleotide sequence: TGTGCCAGCAGCTTCGGACTAGCGGAGTCTTCCTACGAGCAGTACTTC.

V usage is TRBV7-9 and J usage is TRBJ1-1; the D gene is possibly TRBD1 (6 bases). CDR3 length: 13 residues. Between the trimmed V and J ends, which lost 1 base and 11 bases, there was a span of 14 bases. Looked up from germline, CDR1 is SEHNR and CDR2 is FQNEAQ (reference sequence). The CDR3 spells CASSLVGGLAAFF. In nucleotides, the CDR3 is TGTGCCAGCAGCTTAGTAGGGGGGCTGGCCGCTTTCTTT.

Only one count was recorded for this clone. This chain uses TRBV5-1 with TRBJ1-1, with a weak D call TRBD1 (5 bases). The CDR3 runs to 14 residues. Germline-derived CDR1 and CDR2 are SGHRS and YFSETQ. V lost 1 base and J lost 6, with 13 bases in between. For the CDR3, the DNA is TGCGCCAGCAGCTTGTTAGGGGTAGGGGCTGAAGCTTTCTTT. This gives the protein CASSLLGVGAEAFF.

This chain uses TRBV4-3 with TRBJ2-7, with a tentative D call TRBD2 (6 bases). This CDR3 region has 15 residues. From germline, CDR1 is LGHNA and CDR2 YSLEER. Trimming cost V 4 bases and J 2 bases, with 15 bases left between them. The CDR3 spells CASSPSILAAYEQYF. DNA of the CDR3: TGCGCCAGCAGCCCAAGTATACTAGCTGCCTACGAGCAGTACTTC.

The chain uses TRBV6-5 and TRBJ2-1; the D gene is possibly TRBD1 (6 bases). Germline CDR1 is MNHEY and CDR2 is SVGAGI. V was clipped by 0 bases and J by 7 bases, with 16 bases between them. This CDR3 comprises 16 residues. The CDR3 region has the DNA TGTGCCAGCAGTTACTCGGGCTCAGGGGTCGTGAATGAGCAGTTCTTC. Translation: CASSYSGSGVVNEQFF.

This clone appeared a single time. This sample also contains other DNA sequences that code for the same CDR3. The chain joins TRBV27 to TRBJ2-1; the match to TRBD1 covers 8 bases. Trimming removed 2 bases from V and 7 bases from J; junction bases left unmatched: 4. The CDR3 is 14 amino acids. Germline V lookup: CDR1 MNHEY, CDR2 SMNVEV (reference sequence). CDR3 DNA: TGTGCCAGCAGTTTAAGGCAGGGGGCGAATGAGCAGTTCTTC. As protein: CASSLRQGANEQFF.

This clone was observed a single time. The V call is TRBV7-9, the J call TRBJ2-2, with TRBD2 matching over 7 bases. This CDR3 comprises 13 residues. The germline V gene has CDR1 SEHNR and CDR2 FQNEAQ (reference sequence). V shed 5 bases, J shed 7 bases, and the junction held 4 bases outside the gene matches. The CDR3 coding sequence is TGTGCCAGCAGCCCGGGGGAGGGCGGGGAGCTGTTTTTT. Translating it yields CASSPGEGGELFF.

The chain combines TRBV29-1 with TRBJ2-3; the D gene is possibly TRBD2 (5 bases). The CDR3 has 17 amino acids. Trimming cost V 1 base and J 2 bases, with 19 bases left between them. CDR1 is SQVTM, CDR2 ANQGSEA, per germline. The CDR3 nucleotides read TGCAGCGTTGAAGGGGCAGCCCCTGAGCGGCACACAGATACGCAGTATTTT. Residues: CSVEGAAPERHTDTQYF.

The chain recombines TRBV5-1 with TRBJ1-6, with TRBD1 matching 10 bases. This CDR3 spans 15 amino acids. V lost 4 bases, J lost 9 bases, and 7 bases stayed unmatched. Germline CDR1 is SGHRS and CDR2 is YFSETQ. The CDR3 bases are TGCGCCAGCAGCGTGACAGGGGGCGCGGGTTCACCCCTCCACTTT. Residues: CASSVTGGAGSPLHF.

The V gene is TRBV4-3, the J gene TRBJ2-7; a possible D gene is TRBD2 (6 bases). The V end lost 6 bases, the J end lost 2 bases, and 14 bases lay between the germline ends. The CDR3 runs 14 residues. Germline CDR1 is LGHNA and CDR2 is YSLEER. The CDR3 sequence is CASSEVGGPYEQYF. The DNA of the CDR3 is TGCGCCAGCAGTGAGGTGGGGGGTCCCTACGAGCAGTACTTC.

In regard to this clone: Different DNA sequences within this sample yield the same CDR3. The rearrangement uses TRBV27 and TRBJ2-7, with D unclear. The CDR3 length is 13 residues. Per germline, CDR1 MNHEY and CDR2 SMNVEV (reference sequence). V dropped 0 bases and J dropped 3 bases, with 6 bases sitting between them. CDR3 residues: CASSLSRNYEQYF. The CDR3 DNA sequence: TGTGCCAGCAGTTTATCTCGCAACTACGAGCAGTACTTC.

The V call is TRBV11-2, the J call TRBJ2-5; D is unresolved. V was trimmed by 3 bases and J by 5 bases, leaving 7 bases between them. Per germline, CDR1 SGHAT and CDR2 FQNNGV. This CDR3 spans 12 amino acids. The CDR3 DNA follows: TGTGCCAGCAGCTTGCGATGGGAGACCCAGTACTTC. Its translation: CASSLRWETQYF.

The chain employs TRBV4-3 and TRBJ2-7; the D gene is possibly TRBD2 (6 bases). Germline V gene sequence: CDR1 LGHNA, CDR2 YSLEER. Between the trimmed V and J ends, which lost 0 bases and 2 bases, there was a span of 14 bases. This CDR3 is 16 amino acids long. CDR3 sequence (DNA): TGCGCCAGCAGCCAAGATTTCGGGGGTTCGGCCTACGAGCAGTACTTC. Its translation: CASSQDFGGSAYEQYF.

This clone was observed a single time. This chain links TRBV6-1 with TRBJ2-7; possible D gene TRBD2, 5 bases. V was cut by 1 base and J by 4 bases, with 14 bases left in between. In germline, CDR1 is MNHNS, CDR2 SASEGT. The CDR3 totals 15 residues. The CDR3 loop is CASSEGWGDYYEQYF. The CDR3 bases are TGTGCCAGCAGTGAAGGGTGGGGTGACTATTACGAGCAGTACTTC.

V is TRBV6-1 and J is TRBJ1-2, with no clear D. Trimming removed 2 bases from V and 3 bases from J, with 7 bases in between. In germline, CDR1 is MNHNS, CDR2 SASEGT. The CDR3 extends over 13 amino acids. DNA for the CDR3: TGTGCCAGCAGTGAATGGGAATACTATGGCTACACCTTC. Encoded protein: CASSEWEYYGYTF.